The next 18 T cell receptor beta chains were all read from a single sample in a study of blood T cell repertoires in COVID-19. Generated by immunoSEQ multiplex PCR, the TCRdb table keeps only in-frame clones and is missing some. The table records 130,000 or so clones, about four fifths of them present only once. Material: peripheral blood. Every receptor here comes from an elderly woman with acute or convalescent COVID-19.

The chain is built from TRBV6-5 and TRBJ2-1, with a weak D call TRBD2 (7 bases). Germline CDR1 reads MNHEY; CDR2 reads SVGAGI. The germline V and J ends were trimmed by 0 bases and 1 base, with 10 bases remaining between them. CDR3 size: 16 residues. The CDR3 DNA follows: TGTGCCAGCAGTTACTCGAGGGGGGGATCCTACAATGAGCAGTTCTTC. This codes for CASSYSRGGSYNEQFF.

This clone has just one count. The chain carries TRBV15 and TRBJ1-3; D call uncertain. The CDR3 consists of 14 residues. Germline lookup yields CDR1 LNHNV and CDR2 YYDKDF (reference sequence). V was shortened by 0 bases and J by 4 bases, with 7 bases between the two germline ends. CDR3 in amino acids: CATSRDSIGNTIYF. The CDR3 coding sequence is TGTGCCACCAGCAGAGATAGCATCGGAAACACCATATATTTT. Full variable domain (missing parts from reference TRBV15 and TRBJ1-3): DAMVIQNPRYQVTQFGKPVTLSCSQTLNHNVMYWYQQKSSQAPKLLFHYYDKDFNNEADTPDNFQSRRPNTSFCFLDIRSPGLGDTAMYLCATSRDSIGNTIYFGEGSWLTVV.

This clone was seen only a few times. At one end the junction does not follow the germline gene, possibly because of a read error. The rearrangement links TRBV5-1 to TRBJ1-4; 7 bases fit TRBD1. The CDR3 length is 14 residues. The germline CDR1 and CDR2 sequences are SGHRS and YFSETQ. The CDR3 protein is CASRLDGTAEKLFF. The CDR3, as DNA: TGCGCCAGCAGGTTGGATGGGACAGCTGAAAAACTGTTTTTT.

V usage is TRBV7-9 and J usage is TRBJ2-1; the D is unclear. Germline values: CDR1 SEHNR, CDR2 FQNEAQ (reference sequence). V lost 1 base, J lost 4 bases, and 11 bases lay in between. The CDR3 totals 15 residues. The CDR3 loop reads CASSLEFNRYNEQFF. Here the CDR3 DNA reads TGTGCCAGCAGCTTAGAGTTCAATCGGTACAATGAGCAGTTCTTC.

The chain joins TRBV3-1 (or the pseudogene TRBV3-2) to TRBJ1-1; 8 positions match TRBD1. Germline assignment: CDR1 LGHDT and CDR2 YNNKEL (reference sequence). This CDR3 is 12 amino acids long. J gave up 12 bases and V 0 bases, and 3 bases lay outside the gene matches. CDR3 nucleotide sequence: TGTGCCAGCAGCCAAGACAGGGGGCATTCTTTCTTT. It is translated as CASSQDRGHSFF.

The V and J genes are TRBV14 and TRBJ1-1; possible D gene TRBD1, 5 bases. CDR1 is SGHDN, CDR2 FVKESK, per germline. V was shortened by 6 bases and J by 0 bases, with 8 bases between the two germline ends. This CDR3 contains 13 residues. The CDR3 loop reads CASSPGLNTEAFF. The CDR3, as DNA: TGTGCCAGCAGTCCAGGGTTGAACACTGAAGCTTTCTTT.

The genes are TRBV11-2 and TRBJ1-6; D gene unclear. Trimming pared 0 bases from V and 14 bases from J, leaving 11 bases between. The V gene's germline CDR1 is SGHAT and CDR2 FQNNGV. The CDR3 extends over 13 amino acids. The CDR3 DNA reads as TGTGCCAGCAGCTTAGACCGGGGTATGGCCCTCCACTTT. This sequence encodes CASSLDRGMALHF. Full variable domain (rest looked up from reference TRBV11-2 and TRBJ1-6): EAGVAQSPRYKIIEKRQSVAFWCNPISGHATLYWYQQILGQGPKLLIQFQNNGVVDDSQLPKDRFSAERLKGVDSTLKIQPAKLEDSAVYLCASSLDRGMALHFGNGTRLTVT.

The chain links TRBV29-1 to TRBJ1-1; D possibly corresponds to TRBD1 (5 bases). The germline V gene has CDR1 SQVTM and CDR2 ANQGSEA. This CDR3 has 14 amino acids. Trimming left V 1 base short and J 4 bases short, with 13 bases between. This chain's CDR3 is CSVEGGVLGTEAFF. CDR3 DNA: TGCAGCGTTGAAGGGGGCGTTCTCGGCACTGAAGCTTTCTTT.

The gene calls are TRBV11-2 and TRBJ2-2; 9 positions match TRBD1. Trimming at V came to 0 bases and at J to 4 bases, leaving 9 bases not matched to a gene. This CDR3 is built from 18 residues. Germline V gene data show CDR1 as SGHAT and CDR2 as FQNNGV. The chain's CDR3 is CASSLDPLGQGRTGELFF. CDR3 in DNA: TGTGCCAGCAGCTTAGACCCCCTGGGACAGGGACGCACCGGGGAGCTGTTTTTT.

This sequence joins TRBV7-2 and TRBJ1-1; D may be TRBD1 (5 bases). V dropped 0 bases and J dropped 1 base, with 6 bases sitting between them. Germline CDR1 SGHTA, CDR2 FQGNSA. The CDR3 has 14 amino acids. The CDR3 nucleotides are TGTGCCAGCAGCTTAGCAGGGGCGAACACTGAAGCTTTCTTT. Translating it yields CASSLAGANTEAFF.

The J gene is TRBJ2-3, the V gene TRBV18, with D possibly TRBD1 on 6 matching bases. The CDR3 covers 13 residues. Germline lookup yields CDR1 KGHSH and CDR2 LQKENI. V lost 3 bases to trimming and J lost 4 bases, with 8 bases between them. CDR3 DNA: TGTGCCAGCTCACCTCCAGGGGCAGATACGCAGTATTTT. This sequence encodes CASSPPGADTQYF.

The V and J genes are TRBV5-1 and TRBJ2-1; TRBD1 matches 11 bases. Germline trimming cut 3 bases from V and 6 bases from J; bases unmatched to any gene: 11. The CDR3 is made up of 17 amino acids. Looked up from germline, CDR1 is SGHRS and CDR2 is YFSETQ. CDR3 sequence: CASSSRGGDRGSNEQFF. In DNA form, the CDR3 reads TGCGCCAGCAGCTCCCGTGGGGGGGACAGGGGGTCCAATGAGCAGTTCTTC.

V usage is TRBV6-2 or TRBV6-3 and J usage is TRBJ2-1, with unresolved D. Per germline, CDR1 MNHEY and CDR2 SVGEGT. This CDR3 is 14 amino acids long. Trimming removed 1 base from V and 4 bases from J, with 8 bases in between. The CDR3 loop reads CASSYFLKYNEQFF. The CDR3 bases are TGTGCCAGCAGTTACTTTCTAAAGTACAATGAGCAGTTCTTC.

The rearrangement joins TRBV29-1 to TRBJ2-5; D may be TRBD1 (6 bases). Germline CDR1 and CDR2: SQVTM and ANQGSEA. There are 13 residues in the CDR3. Trimming stripped 7 bases from V and 2 bases from J, with 14 bases between. CDR3 amino acids: CSAKDRIQETQYF. In DNA form, the CDR3 reads TGCAGCGCTAAGGACAGAATTCAAGAGACCCAGTACTTC.

The rearrangement links TRBV29-1 to TRBJ2-3; a weak D match, TRBD2 (5 bases). The CDR3 extends over 12 amino acids. In germline, CDR1 is SQVTM, CDR2 ANQGSEA. The germline V and J ends were trimmed by 4 bases and 4 bases, with 9 bases remaining between them. The CDR3 is CSVVGVADTQYF. CDR3 DNA sequence: TGCAGCGTTGTCGGGGTGGCAGATACGCAGTATTTT.

This sequence joins TRBV7-2 and TRBJ2-1; D may be TRBD2 (5 bases). V was pared by 5 bases and J by 4 bases, with 12 bases between. Germline V gene lookup returns CDR1 SGHTA and CDR2 FQGNSA. The CDR3 consists of 14 residues. CDR3 sequence reads: CASSVPGRYNEQFF. The CDR3 region has the DNA TGTGCCAGCAGCGTCCCGGGGAGATACAATGAGCAGTTCTTC.

This chain uses TRBV6-2 or TRBV6-3 with TRBJ1-1; D perhaps matches TRBD1 (6 bases). Germline CDR1 MNHEY, CDR2 SVGEGT. V was clipped by 6 bases and J by 0 bases, with 17 bases between them. The CDR3 totals 16 residues. CDR3 protein: CASSPRGRGLNTEAFF. CDR3 DNA sequence: TGTGCCAGCAGCCCCCGTGGCAGGGGTTTGAACACTGAAGCTTTCTTT.

This chain joins TRBV3-1 (or the pseudogene TRBV3-2) and TRBJ1-2; D might be TRBD1 (5 bases). V was clipped by 3 bases and J by 6 bases, with 11 bases between them. The CDR3 covers 13 residues. The V gene's germline CDR1 is LGHDT and CDR2 YNNKEL (reference sequence). The CDR3 here is CASSQRRGDGYTF. The CDR3 region has the DNA TGTGCCAGCAGCCAGAGGAGGGGAGATGGCTACACCTTC.